This is a list of T cell receptor beta chains from one sample in a study of shared clonotypes between healthy human individuals. Clones were sequenced by immunoSEQ multiplex PCR, and TCRdb holds only the in-frame ones, with some missing. The table includes nearly 1,000,000 clones, about 80% detected once. The sequenced material came from memory CD4+ T cells sorted from blood. The receptors stem from a man between 18 and 35 years old in good health. CDR3s include the opening cysteine and the closing phenylalanine or tryptophan. Each record gives: D gene, J gene, CDR3 length, V gene, clone size, CDR3 DNA, CDR3 protein. D genes are given only for firm matches. Rows may omit the clone size; those that give it use once, few, many or a size class.

>TRBD1|TRBJ1-2|11|TRBV2|NA
TGTGCCAGCAGCCTGGGACAGCTCTACACCTTC
CASSLGQLYTF
>TRBD2|TRBJ2-7|19|TRBV7-7|once
TGTGCTACCGGGGGATTTGGTCTAGCGGGTCCGTCCGACTCCTACGAGCAGTACTTC
CATGGFGLAGPSDSYEQYF
>NA|TRBJ1-6|13|TRBV19|many
TGTGCCAGTAGTATCCCACTTGATTCACCCCTCCACTTT
CASSIPLDSPLHF
>NA|TRBJ2-7|13|TRBV27|NA
TGTGCCAGCGGCCTGGGGGTTTCGTACGAGCAGTACTTC
CASGLGVSYEQYF
>NA|TRBJ1-6|15|TRBV4-3|NA
TGCGCCAGCAGCCAGGGCGGGGTTCACGGTTCACCCCTCCACTTT
CASSQGGVHGSPLHF
>NA|TRBJ2-2|16|TRBV5-4|NA
TGTGCCAGCAGCCCTAAGGACAGCCCCAACACCGGGGAGCTGTTTTTT
CASSPKDSPNTGELFF
>TRBD2|TRBJ2-5|18|TRBV4-1|NA
TGCGCCAGCAGCCAACCTGGGTATAGCGGGAGGGACCAAGAGACCCAGTACTTC
CASSQPGYSGRDQETQYF
>NA|TRBJ1-5|14|TRBV4-3|NA
TGCGCCAGCAGCCCACACTATAGCAATCAGCCCCAGCATTTT
CASSPHYSNQPQHF
>NA|TRBJ1-2|13|TRBV6-5|NA
TGTGCCAGCAGTTACGACAATAACTATGGCTACACCTTC
CASSYDNNYGYTF
>NA|TRBJ1-5|15|TRBV7-8|many
TGTGCCAGCAGCTTAGACAGCGGGGGCAATCAGCCCCAGCATTTT
CASSLDSGGNQPQHF
>NA|TRBJ1-2|13|TRBV28|NA
TGTGCCAGCAGAACCGGACAACTCTATGGCTACACCTTC
CASRTGQLYGYTF
>NA|TRBJ1-1|14|TRBV5-1|NA
TGCGCCAGCAGCCAGAATGAGGGGAACACTGAAGCTTTCTTT
CASSQNEGNTEAFF
>NA|TRBJ2-3|15|TRBV11-2|few
TGTGCCAGCAGCCCTCAGGGGTTTCGAACAGATACGCAGTATTTT
CASSPQGFRTDTQYF
>NA|TRBJ2-6|15|TRBV2|NA
TGTGCCAGCAGTGTCGTGGGGTCTGGGGCCAACGTCCTGACTTTC
CASSVVGSGANVLTF
>TRBD2|TRBJ2-5|15|TRBV7-2|NA
TGTGCCAGCAGCCAGAATAGCGGGTTGGGTGGGACCCAGTACTTC
CASSQNSGLGGTQYF
>TRBD1|TRBJ2-2|15|TRBV5-1|NA
TGCGCCAGCAGCCTTCGGACAGGGTTCACCGGGGAGCTGTTTTTT
CASSLRTGFTGELFF
>NA|TRBJ1-1|13|TRBV2|NA
TGTGCCGCTAGGGGAGAAATGAACACTGAAGCTTTCTTT
CAARGEMNTEAFF
>NA|TRBJ1-6|17|TRBV5-1|few
TGCGCCAGCAGCTTGAAACCCAGGGCCGGACATAATTCACCCCTCCACTTT
CASSLKPRAGHNSPLHF
>NA|TRBJ2-7|15|TRBV11-1|NA
TGTGCCAGCAGCTTAGACCAGGGGATAGGCTACGAGCAGTACTTC
CASSLDQGIGYEQYF
>NA|TRBJ1-2|13|TRBV7-8|few
TGTGCCAGCAGCTTATCGGGCAGCTGGGGCTACACCTTC
CASSLSGSWGYTF
>NA|TRBJ1-5|15|TRBV5-1|NA
TGCGCCAGCAGCTTGGGACTGGCTAGCAATCAGCCCCAGCATTTT
CASSLGLASNQPQHF
>NA|TRBJ2-1|13|TRBV6-6|NA
TGTGCCAGCAAAGGGGGGGCTGGTAATGAGCAGTTCTTC
CASKGGAGNEQFF